This TCR beta chain was profiled in a study of T cell changes during pregnancy in multiple sclerosis. Germline V gene sequence: CDR1 SGHTA, CDR2 FQGNSA. V was pared by 1 base and J by 0 bases, with 19 bases between. The CDR3 is 18 residues long. Clones were sequenced by immunoSEQ multiplex PCR, and TCRdb holds only the in-frame ones, with some missing. The table records just under 65,000 clones, roughly 89% of them present only once. The chain uses TRBV7-2 and TRBJ2-7, with D tentatively TRBD2 (5 bases). The material was peripheral blood, obtained after pregnancy. This clonotype originated in a female donor in good health, enrolled as a control in a pregnancy study. The CDR3 region is CASSLGGSGYTSSYEQYF. In DNA, the CDR3 is TGTGCCAGCAGCTTAGGTGGGTCGGGGTACACTAGCTCCTACGAGCAGTACTTC.